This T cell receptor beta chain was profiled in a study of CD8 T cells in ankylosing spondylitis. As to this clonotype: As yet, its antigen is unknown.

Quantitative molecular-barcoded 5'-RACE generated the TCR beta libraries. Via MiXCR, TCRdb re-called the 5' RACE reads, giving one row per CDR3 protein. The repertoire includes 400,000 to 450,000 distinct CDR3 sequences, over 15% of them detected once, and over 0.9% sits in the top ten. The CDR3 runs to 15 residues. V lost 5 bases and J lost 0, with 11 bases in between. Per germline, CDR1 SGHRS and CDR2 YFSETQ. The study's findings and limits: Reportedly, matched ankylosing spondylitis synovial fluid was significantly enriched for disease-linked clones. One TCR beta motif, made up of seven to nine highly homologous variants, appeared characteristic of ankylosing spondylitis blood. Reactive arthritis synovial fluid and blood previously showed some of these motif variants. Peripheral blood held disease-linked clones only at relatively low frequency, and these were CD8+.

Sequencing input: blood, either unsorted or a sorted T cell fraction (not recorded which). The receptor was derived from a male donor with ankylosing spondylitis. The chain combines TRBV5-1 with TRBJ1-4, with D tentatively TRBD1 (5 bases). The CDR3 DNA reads TGCGCCAGCAGGGATACGGGGGCAACTAATGAAAAACTGTTTTTT. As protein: CASRDTGATNEKLFF.